Here is one T cell receptor beta chain with its context. No antigen is known for it. Qualities for individual bases were not recorded, and no much larger clone is one base off. Read against the paper, the sample's time point label means: 100 days after allo-HCT. Recipient blood was collected about 28 days before transplant and at days 30, 100 and 180 after transplant. Using Nuclei Lysis Solution, genomic DNA was extracted from unfractionated peripheral blood mononuclear cells that were either fresh or cryopreserved. This entry comes from a study of T cell clonotyping in hematopoietic cell transplantation (dated by TCRdb to the early 2020s). Some background on the complete study: A total of around 140 blood samples were collected in the study from around 40 consecutive transplant recipients and their related donors. Patients were recruited between late 2015 and January 2017 and followed until late 2020 or death. Broader findings and caveats from the paper: Broader posttransplant TCR repertoire diversity was predicted by donor and pretransplant recipient Inverse Simpson Index values. Overlap with donor repertoires was found for only a small fraction of recipient repertoires, with over 95% found to appear de novo at the given depth. The sample size was limited, and CD4 and CD8 repertoire contributions could not be separated because cells were not sorted. After transplant, TCR diversity in recipients dropped, and pathologically expanded clonotypes increased progressively from day 30 to day 180.

The immunoSEQ assay, a bias-controlled multiplex PCR with V- and J-specific primers, was used to amplify TCR beta CDR3 regions from genomic DNA. In a second PCR step, a proprietary barcode and Illumina adapter sequences were attached to the CDR3 amplicons. An Illumina MiSeq instrument was used to sequence the CDR3 libraries. The study's own analysis went as follows. immunoSEQ Analyzer 3.0 was used for export and quality control, with R Bioconductor and Immunarch used for downstream analyses. Only productive rearrangements in the normalized downsampled data set were used to calculate repertoire metrics. Pathologically expanded clonotypes were defined as those larger than 5 templates in the normalized cohort. The Inverse Simpson Index was used to measure repertoire diversity. To capture all clonotypes, CMV-specificity analyses were performed on the non-normalized data set. TCRdb provides this immuneACCESS table in a form limited to in-frame rearrangements. Some clones are lacking; in checked studies, under half of them reflect an unresolved V gene, and why the rest are absent is not known. The V and J calls and the clone size are those of that table, but D and trimming were determined from the DNA. This sample lists 15,000 or so clones; 86% were detected once. Jointly, the top ten make up more than 10% of the sample.

At the junction V is shortened by 6 bases and J by 0 bases; bases outside the gene matches: 7. The CDR3 covers 16 residues, taking in both the cysteine and the phenylalanine. Here the CDR3 DNA is all that survives: 48 bases in frame from base 1. According to the germline V gene, CDR1 reads MDHEN and CDR2 reads SYDVKM. The clonotype comes from a male patient aged 45-60 years who had an allogeneic stem cell transplant from an unrelated donor, so T cells may come from the graft donor. Some clones in this sample may be carry-over from other donors' samples. The chain is assembled from TRBV28 and TRBJ2-7, with TRBD2 matching 11 junction bases. The sample in question was PBMCs, obtained 100 days after allogeneic stem cell transplant. At the DNA level, the sequence is TGTGCCAGCAGGCTAGCGGGAGGCTCGAGCTCCTACGAGCAGTACTTC. The resulting protein is CASRLAGGSSSYEQYF.